This T cell receptor (beta chain) was sequenced during a study of read filtering for tumor transcriptome and immune sequencing. Study-wide findings and caveats: Even smaller IR-seq throughput identified most shared clonotypes.

V dropped 5 bases and J dropped 2 bases, with 15 bases sitting between them. The CDR3 sequence is 15 residues long. The germline CDR1 and CDR2 sequences are DFQATT and SNEGSKA (reference sequence). The library was built from around 380 ng RNA with molecular barcoded adaptors for alpha/delta and beta/gamma chains. TCRdb re-analysed the reads in MiXCR, keeping a single row per CDR3 protein. The sample lists about 50,000 distinct CDR3 sequences, around 20% occurring once. Regarding this clonotype: The antigen is unknown.

This TCR was recovered from a donor over 35 with multiple myeloma. V is TRBV20-1 and J is TRBJ2-2, with D perhaps matching TRBD2 (6 bases). The sample comprised a population of CD138-negative cells sorted from bone marrow. Written as DNA, the CDR3 is TGCAGTGCTCCACATAGCGGAGTTAACACCGGGGAGCTGTTTTTT. Its protein product is CSAPHSGVNTGELFF.